These 27 T cell receptor beta chains share one sample of origin, sequenced in a study of blood T cell dynamics during melanoma immunotherapy. Repertoires were generated with immunoSEQ multiplex PCR, while TCRdb's copy carries only in-frame clones and drops some. The sample lists roughly 10,000 clones; less than 90% were seen once. Described time point: week 3, after first cycle of checkpoint inhibitor. The input for sequencing was blood, taken from a patient treated with checkpoint blockade. These receptors all stem from a human donor with melanoma.

This chain connects TRBV5-8 to TRBJ1-5; 12 bases are a match to TRBD1. CDR1 SGHTS and CDR2 YDEGEE come from the germline V gene. The CDR3 covers 16 residues. With V trimmed by 3 bases and J by 1 base, 2 bases remained unmatched. The CDR3 spells CASSWDRGPSNQPQHF. CDR3 DNA sequence: TGTGCCAGCAGCTGGGACAGGGGGCCGAGCAATCAGCCCCAGCATTTT.

This clone has only one observation. The chain has TRBV27 and TRBJ2-7; no clear D gene. The germline gives CDR1 MNHEY, CDR2 SMNVEV (reference sequence). The CDR3 extends over 9 amino acids. V was clipped by 8 bases and J by 6 bases, with 5 bases between them. CDR3 in amino acids: CASPCEQYF. DNA for the CDR3: TGTGCCAGCCCTTGCGAGCAGTACTTC.

The V gene is TRBV28, the J gene TRBJ2-5; 12 bases match TRBD2. The J segment lost 5 bases and the V segment lost 3 bases, leaving 19 bases of the junction unmatched. The germline gives CDR1 MDHEN, CDR2 SYDVKM. The CDR3 runs 20 residues. CDR3 DNA sequence: TGTGCCAGCAGTTTCTACCTTGATTTGGCTAGCGGGAGGGCCGGGGAGACCCAGTACTTC. Translating gives CASSFYLDLASGRAGETQYF. The full variable domain, its missing parts supplied by reference TRBV28 and TRBJ2-5, is DVKVTQSSRYLVKRTGEKVFLECVQDMDHENMFWYRQDPGLGLRLIYFSYDVKMKEKGDIPEGYSVSREKKERFSLILESASTNQTSMYLCASSFYLDLASGRAGETQYFGPGTRLLVL.

The chain links TRBV20-1 to TRBJ1-1, with 7 bases aligning to TRBD1. The V gene's germline CDR1 is DFQATT and CDR2 SNEGSKA (reference sequence). The length of the CDR3 is 11 residues. V gave up 3 bases and J gave up 9 bases; unmatched junction bases: 4. CDR3 sequence: CSASGTAQAFF. The CDR3 DNA follows: TGCAGTGCTAGTGGGACAGCCCAAGCTTTCTTT.

The chain carries TRBV5-6 and TRBJ1-5, with TRBD1 identical over 9 bases. V lost 0 bases, J lost 6 bases, and 7 bases stayed unmatched. Per the germline V gene, CDR1 is SGHDT and CDR2 is YYEEEE. This CDR3 region has 16 residues. CDR3 in amino acids: CASSLGVTGGGQPQHF. In DNA form, the CDR3 reads TGTGCCAGCAGCTTGGGGGTCACAGGGGGCGGTCAGCCCCAGCATTTT.

The chain is built from TRBV19 and TRBJ2-5; 10 nucleotides match TRBD2. With 2 bases clipped from V and 5 bases from J, the junction kept 17 bases outside the gene matches. The CDR3 has 19 residues. CDR1 and CDR2 from the germline V gene are LNHDA and SQIVND (reference sequence). The CDR3 sequence: CASSIFGSGRRTARETQYF. The CDR3 DNA sequence: TGTGCCAGTAGTATATTCGGTAGCGGGAGGCGTACTGCCCGGGAGACCCAGTACTTC.

This clone was found a few times. This chain links TRBV7-9 with TRBJ2-7, with D uncertain. Trimming stripped 4 bases from V and 5 bases from J, with 18 bases between. Germline V lookup: CDR1 SEHNR, CDR2 FQNEAQ (reference sequence). The CDR3 extends over 15 amino acids. The CDR3 DNA is TGTGCCAGCAGCTCACTCGGGCCCCCTGAGGACGAGCAGTACTTC. It encodes CASSSLGPPEDEQYF.

The chain is built from TRBV2 and TRBJ2-1; 11 positions match TRBD2. This CDR3 has 17 residues. The germline CDR1 and CDR2 sequences are SNHLY and FYNNEI. Trimming took 4 bases from V and 1 from J; bases not matched to a gene: 6. Here the CDR3 DNA reads TGTGCCAGCAGTGGACTAGCGGGATGGGGTTCCTACAATGAGCAGTTCTTC. This encodes CASSGLAGWGSYNEQFF. The full variable domain, in which reference TRBV2 and TRBJ2-1 provide the parts outside the CDR3, is EPEVTQTPSHQVTQMGQEVILRCVPISNHLYFYWYRQILGQKVEFLVSFYNNEISEKSEIFDDQFSVERPDGSNFTLKIRSTKLEDSAMYFCASSGLAGWGSYNEQFFGPGTRLTVL.

The chain joins TRBV7-8 to TRBJ2-7; D is possibly TRBD2 (5 bases). The CDR3 totals 15 residues. V was clipped by 2 bases and J by 6 bases, with 17 bases between them. Germline loops: CDR1 SGHVS, CDR2 FQNEAQ. In DNA, the CDR3 is TGTGCCAGCAGCTTAATTACGGCAGGCGCGGGCGAGCAGTACTTC. It codes for CASSLITAGAGEQYF.

This clone was seen only once. The chain couples TRBV29-1 to TRBJ2-3; D uncertain. The CDR3 runs to 14 residues. CDR1 is SQVTM and CDR2 is ANQGSEA in the germline V gene. The ends were cut back, 6 bases at V and 2 bases at J, with 15 bases in the middle. This CDR3 is CSVETTAATDTQYF. As DNA, the CDR3 is TGCAGCGTGGAAACTACGGCAGCCACAGATACGCAGTATTTT.

This chain joins TRBV7-8 and TRBJ2-7, with 8 bases that match TRBD2. CDR1 SGHVS and CDR2 FQNEAQ come from the germline V gene. V was pared by 5 bases and J by 7 bases, with 16 bases of the junction left unmatched. This CDR3 is 16 amino acids long. The CDR3 loop reads CASSARSSGIAGEQYF. In DNA, the CDR3 is TGTGCCAGCAGCGCTCGGAGTAGCGGGATTGCTGGGGAGCAGTACTTC.

This clone has a handful of counts. The chain employs TRBV19 and TRBJ1-5; D unresolved. The V gene lost 5 bases and the J gene lost 6 bases, with 11 bases spanning the gap. The length of the CDR3 is 13 residues. Germline V gives CDR1 LNHDA, CDR2 SQIVND (reference sequence). The chain's CDR3 is CASSDQHSQPQHF. DNA of the CDR3: TGTGCCAGTAGTGACCAGCACAGTCAGCCCCAGCATTTT. Based on the CDR3 plus reference TRBV19 and TRBJ1-5, the full variable domain is DGGITQSPKYLFRKEGQNVTLSCEQNLNHDAMYWYRQDPGQGLRLIYYSQIVNDFQKGDIAEGYSVSREKKESFPLTVTSAQKNPTAFYLCASSDQHSQPQHFGDGTRLSIL.

The V and J genes are TRBV7-2 and TRBJ1-5; no clear D gene. CDR1 and CDR2 from the germline V gene are SGHTA and FQGNSA. V was shortened by 4 bases and J by 1 base, with 8 bases between the two germline ends. The CDR3 is 14 residues long. Here the CDR3 reads CASSSQVSNQPQHF. Written as DNA, the CDR3 is TGTGCCAGCAGCTCTCAGGTCAGCAATCAGCCCCAGCATTTT. Variable domain in full (rest from reference TRBV7-2 and TRBJ1-5): GAGVSQSPSNKVTEKGKDVELRCDPISGHTALYWYRQSLGQGLEFLIYFQGNSAPDKSGLPSDRFSAERTGGSVSTLTIQRTQQEDSAVYLCASSSQVSNQPQHFGDGTRLSIL.

The gene calls are TRBV12-5 and TRBJ2-5; no clear D gene. The J call may be incorrect, as the DNA end agrees better with TRBJ2-7. This CDR3 has 13 residues. Looked up from germline, CDR1 is LGHNT and CDR2 is FRNRAP. This CDR3 is CASGLGIAYEQYF. In DNA form, the CDR3 reads TGTGCTAGTGGTTTGGGTATTGCGTACGAGCAGTACTTC.

The chain is built from TRBV18 and TRBJ2-3; no reliable D call. This CDR3 region has 14 residues. V lost 3 bases and J 6 bases, leaving 13 bases between the germline ends. In germline, CDR1 is KGHSH, CDR2 LQKENI. CDR3 DNA sequence: TGTGCCAGCTCACCGGGTTACGTTTTGGATACGCAGTATTTT. Protein product: CASSPGYVLDTQYF. The variable domain in full, completed from reference TRBV18 and TRBJ2-3, reads NAGVMQNPRHLVRRRGQEARLRCSPMKGHSHVYWYRQLPEEGLKFMVYLQKENIIDESGMPKERFSAEFPKEGPSILRIQQVVRGDSAAYFCASSPGYVLDTQYFGPGTRLTVL.

The V gene is TRBV5-4, the J gene TRBJ2-1; 9 bases align to TRBD2. V lost 1 base to trimming and J lost 3 bases; unmatched junction nucleotides: 2. This CDR3 spans 15 amino acids. The germline V gene encodes CDR1 SGHNT and CDR2 YYREEE (reference sequence). In DNA form, the CDR3 reads TGTGCCAGCAGCTTGAGTAGCGGGAGCTACAATGAGCAGTTCTTC. It specifies CASSLSSGSYNEQFF.

CDR3 DNA: TGTGCCAGCAGCCAAGTACCCGGGACAGGGGGCATGGAGACCCAGTACTTC. Amino acids: CASSQVPGTGGMETQYF. The chain joins TRBV14 to TRBJ2-5, with 12 bases lining up with TRBD1. CDR1 and CDR2 from the germline V gene are SGHDN and FVKESK. This CDR3 comprises 17 residues. V was clipped by 1 base and J by 5 bases; unmatched bases: 8.

The rearrangement links TRBV4-1 to TRBJ2-7; a possible D gene is TRBD1 (5 bases). CDR3 length equals 15 residues. V was cut by 4 bases and J by 2 bases, with 15 bases left in between. Per the germline V gene, CDR1 is MGHRA and CDR2 is YSYEKL. CDR3: CASSPDKQDTYEQYF. The CDR3 bases are TGCGCCAGCAGCCCAGACAAACAGGACACCTACGAGCAGTACTTC.

CDR3 nucleotide sequence: TGTGCCAGCAGTCAGCAGGCAGGCTATGGCTACACCTTC. It specifies CASSQQAGYGYTF. V and J are TRBV6-5 and TRBJ1-2; D remains ambiguous. There are 13 residues in the CDR3. Germline V gene sequence: CDR1 MNHEY, CDR2 SVGAGI. V was shortened by 5 bases and J by 4 bases, with 11 bases between the two germline ends.

This rearrangement joins TRBV5-4 to TRBJ2-7; 9 bases map to TRBD2. The CDR3 is 15 residues long. The J segment lost 2 bases and the V segment lost 3 bases, leaving 6 bases of the junction unmatched. Germline loops: CDR1 SGHNT, CDR2 YYREEE (reference sequence). Here the CDR3 DNA reads TGTGCCAGCAGCTGGGGGGTAGCGGGGGCCTACGAGCAGTACTTC. Amino acids: CASSWGVAGAYEQYF.

V gene TRBV10-3 combines with J gene TRBJ2-1, with 7 positions matching TRBD2. Germline CDR1 reads ENHRY; CDR2 reads SYGVKD. J lost 8 bases, V lost 3 bases, and 4 bases had no gene match. The CDR3 contains 13 residues. This CDR3 reads CAISERLAYEQFF. DNA for the CDR3: TGTGCCATCAGTGAAAGACTAGCCTATGAGCAGTTCTTC.

The rearrangement joins TRBV2 to TRBJ2-5; D possibly uses TRBD1 or TRBD2 (7 bases each). This CDR3 has 15 amino acids. V lost 5 bases and J lost 5, with 18 bases in between. Germline lookup yields CDR1 SNHLY and CDR2 FYNNEI. The CDR3 DNA follows: TGTGCCAGCAGTCCATTAACAGGGGAGGGGGAGACCCAGTACTTC. It translates to CASSPLTGEGETQYF.

The CDR3 DNA reads as TGTGCCAGCAGCTTAGGGACAGGGAACGGGGAGCTGTTTTTT. Its protein is CASSLGTGNGELFF. The V gene is TRBV11-2, the J gene TRBJ2-2; 8 nucleotides agree with TRBD1. V lost 1 base, J lost 7 bases, and 2 bases stayed unmatched. CDR3 length: 14 residues. CDR1 and CDR2 from the germline V gene are SGHAT and FQNNGV.

This clone has only one observation. The CDR3 region has the DNA TGTGCCAGCAGTTTATCTAGCGGGGGCACAGATACGCAGTATTTT. It is translated as CASSLSSGGTDTQYF. The chain employs TRBV27 and TRBJ2-3; TRBD2 matches at 8 bases. The CDR3 is 15 residues long. Trimming removed 0 bases from V and 1 base from J; junction bases left unmatched: 0. Germline loops: CDR1 MNHEY, CDR2 SMNVEV (reference sequence).

This clone was detected once. The chain recombines TRBV6-6 with TRBJ2-4; D possibly corresponds to TRBD1 (5 bases). V gave up 5 bases and J gave up 1 base, with 12 bases separating them. CDR3 length equals 15 residues. Germline CDR1 reads MNHNY; CDR2 reads SVGAGI (reference sequence). CDR3 coding DNA: TGTGCCAGCAGTGACAGTATTGGCGCCAAAAACATTCAGTACTTC. Translation: CASSDSIGAKNIQYF.

The chain links TRBV19 to TRBJ2-2, with D maybe TRBD1 (5 bases). This CDR3 contains 14 residues. Germline CDR1 reads LNHDA; CDR2 reads SQIVND (reference sequence). V gave up 9 bases and J gave up 3 bases, with 14 bases separating them. CDR3 coding DNA: TGTGCCAGCGCTAGAAAAGGGGACACCGGGGAGCTGTTTTTT. Translating it yields CASARKGDTGELFF.

This chain connects TRBV28 to TRBJ1-1; maybe TRBD1 (5 bases). Trimming cost V 7 bases and J 1 base, with 13 bases left between them. CDR1 MDHEN and CDR2 SYDVKM come from the germline V gene. The CDR3 extends over 14 amino acids. The CDR3 DNA follows: TGTGCCAGCACCTCTGACGGACAGAACACTGAAGCTTTCTTT. Encoded protein: CASTSDGQNTEAFF.